Each of the 26 T cell receptor beta chains below was sequenced from the same sample in a study of cytomegalovirus exposure and HLA in healthy donors. Assay: immunoSEQ multiplex PCR; the TCRdb copy retains only in-frame clones and omits some. The profile shows some 120,000 clones, about 96% of them singletons. Input material: PBMCs. The receptors come from a man aged 18 to 35 in good health and CMV-seronegative.

The chain carries TRBV30 and TRBJ2-3; the D is unclear. Germline lookup yields CDR1 GTSNPN and CDR2 SVGIG (reference sequence). V lost 0 bases to trimming and J lost 4 bases, with 11 bases between them. This CDR3 is built from 14 residues. This chain's CDR3 is CAWSVSYMSDTQYF. In DNA form, the CDR3 reads TGTGCCTGGAGTGTCTCCTATATGTCAGATACGCAGTATTTT.

The chain links TRBV30 to TRBJ2-2, with D tentatively TRBD1 (6 bases). With 7 bases removed from V and 0 bases from J, the gap between germline ends came to 12 bases. The CDR3 totals 14 residues. Germline V gives CDR1 GTSNPN, CDR2 SVGIG (reference sequence). The CDR3 sequence: CALLQGANTGELFF. CDR3 DNA: TGTGCCTTACTACAGGGCGCGAACACCGGGGAGCTGTTTTTT.

This chain connects TRBV4-3 to TRBJ2-5, with a weak D call TRBD2 (6 bases). The germline gives CDR1 LGHNA, CDR2 YSLEER. This CDR3 has 15 amino acids. The germline V and J ends were trimmed by 3 bases and 0 bases, with 11 bases remaining between them. CDR3 sequence: CASSQGLLYQETQYF. CDR3 nucleotide sequence: TGCGCCAGCAGCCAGGGACTCCTTTACCAAGAGACCCAGTACTTC.

V usage is TRBV9 and J usage is TRBJ2-2; D is perhaps TRBD2 (6 bases). This CDR3 comprises 15 residues. Between the trimmed V and J ends, which lost 4 bases and 0 bases, there was a span of 10 bases. Germline CDR1 reads SGDLS; CDR2 reads YYNGEE. The CDR3 here is CASSLSGSNTGELFF. CDR3 sequence (DNA): TGTGCCAGCAGCCTTAGCGGATCGAACACCGGGGAGCTGTTTTTT.

The rearrangement joins TRBV5-1 to TRBJ2-5; TRBD1 aligns across 10 bases. Germline trimming cut 4 bases from V and 2 bases from J; bases unmatched to any gene: 5. The CDR3 length is 15 residues. CDR1 is SGHRS, CDR2 YFSETQ, per germline. DNA of the CDR3: TGCGCCAGCAGCCCGGACAGGGGGGATCAAGAGACCCAGTACTTC. Translation: CASSPDRGDQETQYF.

The genes are TRBV9 and TRBJ2-2; weak D call: TRBD1 (6 bases). Trimming removed 0 bases from V and 0 bases from J, with 9 bases in between. Per the germline V gene, CDR1 is SGDLS and CDR2 is YYNGEE. The length of the CDR3 is 16 residues. CDR3 sequence reads: CASSVGGGSNTGELFF. The CDR3 DNA reads TGTGCCAGCAGCGTAGGAGGGGGTTCGAACACCGGGGAGCTGTTTTTT.

The chain recombines TRBV6-1 with TRBJ1-3, with TRBD1 as a possible D gene (5 bases). Trimming removed 3 bases from V and 5 bases from J, with 17 bases in between. Germline V gene lookup returns CDR1 MNHNS and CDR2 SASEGT. The CDR3 has 16 amino acids. CDR3 in DNA: TGTGCCAGCAGTGATATCAGGGTTGGATCTAGAAACACCATATATTTT. Residues: CASSDIRVGSRNTIYF.

The gene calls are TRBV19 and TRBJ2-7; D is perhaps TRBD1 (6 bases). There are 14 residues in the CDR3. The V end was cut by 2 bases, the J end by 6 bases, with 14 bases between. The V gene's germline CDR1 is LNHDA and CDR2 SQIVND (reference sequence). The CDR3 protein is CASSIRPGVGEQYF. CDR3 nucleotides: TGTGCCAGTAGTATACGGCCAGGGGTAGGCGAGCAGTACTTC.

This rearrangement joins TRBV28 to TRBJ1-5, with TRBD1 matching over 7 bases. The germline gives CDR1 MDHEN, CDR2 SYDVKM. The CDR3 covers 15 residues. The ends lost 5 bases at V and 4 bases at J; junction bases unmatched: 8. CDR3: CASSLTGSINQPQHF. The CDR3 DNA sequence: TGTGCCAGCAGTCTGACAGGGAGCATTAATCAGCCCCAGCATTTT.

The chain has TRBV7-2 and TRBJ2-5, with D unclear. V lost 3 bases, J lost 2 bases, and 10 bases lay in between. The germline V gene encodes CDR1 SGHTA and CDR2 FQGNSA. The CDR3 is 14 amino acids. The chain's CDR3 is CASSFKTPQETQYF. As DNA, the CDR3 is TGTGCCAGCAGCTTTAAGACACCTCAAGAGACCCAGTACTTC.

The rearrangement uses TRBV9 and TRBJ1-1, with 7 bases matching TRBD1. This CDR3 comprises 14 residues. J lost 2 bases, V lost 2 bases, and 3 bases had no gene match. Germline V gene sequence: CDR1 SGDLS, CDR2 YYNGEE. The CDR3 region has the DNA TGTGCCAGCAGCGTTTCAGGGGGTAACACTGAAGCTTTCTTT. Translated, it gives CASSVSGGNTEAFF.

This rearrangement joins TRBV19 to TRBJ2-2, with 8 bases aligning to TRBD2. This CDR3 region has 17 residues. V dropped 4 bases and J dropped 5; count of bases not matched to a gene: 12. Per the germline V gene, CDR1 is LNHDA and CDR2 is SQIVND (reference sequence). The CDR3 region is CASSTLLAEARTGELFF. Here the CDR3 DNA reads TGTGCCAGTAGTACGCTACTAGCGGAGGCGAGAACCGGGGAGCTGTTTTTT.

The CDR3 region has the DNA TGTGCCAGCAGGTCCAACTACCAGCCCTACAATGAGCAGTTCTTC. Protein: CASRSNYQPYNEQFF. The chain employs TRBV7-2 and TRBJ2-1; no firm D call. Per the germline V gene, CDR1 is SGHTA and CDR2 is FQGNSA. Trimming took 6 bases from V and 2 from J, leaving 14 bases between them. This CDR3 is 15 amino acids long.

The V call is TRBV7-9, the J call TRBJ1-5, with 9 nucleotides matching TRBD1. The CDR3 is 17 residues long. Germline CDR1 and CDR2: SEHNR and FQNEAQ (reference sequence). The V and J ends lost 5 bases and 5 bases, in that order; junction bases with no gene match: 13. CDR3 in DNA: TGTGCCAGCAGCAGCCCACCGGGACAGGGAAGTGATCAGCCCCAGCATTTT. This translates into CASSSPPGQGSDQPQHF.

V is TRBV6-6 and J is TRBJ2-5; TRBD2 matches 8 bases. The CDR3 covers 14 residues. V gave up 5 bases and J gave up 4 bases; unmatched junction bases: 6. Germline V gives CDR1 MNHNY, CDR2 SVGAGI (reference sequence). DNA for the CDR3: TGTGCCAGCAGTGCCGGCGGGGGGCGAGAGACCCAGTACTTC. Its translation: CASSAGGGRETQYF.

J is TRBJ1-5 and V is TRBV19, with a tentative D call TRBD1 (5 bases). V was clipped by 5 bases and J by 7 bases, with 12 bases between them. The germline CDR1 and CDR2 sequences are LNHDA and SQIVND (reference sequence). The CDR3 has 13 amino acids. The DNA for the CDR3 is TGTGCCAGTAGTGGGGCCCGGGAGCAGCCCCAGCATTTT. The encoded protein is CASSGAREQPQHF.

The V gene is TRBV18, the J gene TRBJ2-2; no clear D gene. Trimming took off 2 bases at V and 0 bases at J, with 7 bases between the two ends. This CDR3 is built from 15 residues. Germline V gives CDR1 KGHSH, CDR2 LQKENI. The CDR3 DNA follows: TGTGCCAGCTCACCAACCACAGCGAACACCGGGGAGCTGTTTTTT. Translating gives CASSPTTANTGELFF.

The chain employs TRBV6-4 and TRBJ2-3; D remains ambiguous. CDR3 length: 14 amino acids. V was pared by 4 bases and J by 1 base, with 9 bases between. Germline CDR1 MRHNA, CDR2 SNTAGT. This CDR3 reads CASSAERGTDTQYF. CDR3 bases: TGTGCCAGCAGTGCGGAGAGAGGCACAGATACGCAGTATTTT.

The V call is TRBV6-5, the J call TRBJ2-4; 7 nucleotides line up with TRBD1. The CDR3 runs to 14 residues. Losses at the gene ends were 6 bases for V and 2 bases for J; bases not matched to a gene: 4. Per germline, CDR1 MNHEY and CDR2 SVGAGI. The chain's CDR3 is CASRLRGPKNIQYF. The CDR3 DNA follows: TGTGCCAGCAGACTTAGGGGGCCCAAAAACATTCAGTACTTC.

The gene calls are TRBV30 and TRBJ2-3, with TRBD1 as a possible D gene (6 bases). Germline values: CDR1 GTSNPN, CDR2 SVGIG (reference sequence). The CDR3 runs 14 residues. V lost 4 bases and J 2 bases, leaving 13 bases between the germline ends. The CDR3 DNA is TGTGCCTGGAACTGGGGGCCATTCACAGATACGCAGTATTTT. It encodes CAWNWGPFTDTQYF.

The sample holds one count of this clone. The chain combines TRBV2 with TRBJ2-5; 12 bases align to TRBD2. The CDR3 is 14 amino acids. The trim removed 4 bases at V and 5 bases at J, leaving 2 bases unmatched. The V gene's germline CDR1 is SNHLY and CDR2 FYNNEI. This CDR3 is CASSATSGSETQYF. The CDR3 region has the DNA TGTGCCAGCAGTGCGACTAGCGGGAGTGAGACCCAGTACTTC.

This sequence joins TRBV9 and TRBJ2-7; no clear D. V shed 2 bases and J shed 6 bases, with 12 bases lying between them. Germline V gene sequence: CDR1 SGDLS, CDR2 YYNGEE. The CDR3 spans 13 residues. The DNA for the CDR3 is TGTGCCAGCAGCGTCGACTCTTCGGGCGAGCAGTACTTC. Protein sequence: CASSVDSSGEQYF.

J is TRBJ1-2 and V is TRBV29-1, with D possibly matching TRBD1 (6 bases). V lost 1 base to trimming and J lost 8 bases, with 17 bases between them. This CDR3 is built from 14 residues. Germline CDR1 is SQVTM and CDR2 is ANQGSEA. The CDR3 nucleotides are TGCAGCGTTGAAGGGGATGGGGGCGACGGAGGCTACACCTTC. Its protein is CSVEGDGGDGGYTF. The full variable domain, completed using reference TRBV29-1 and TRBJ1-2, is SAVISQKPSRDICQRGTSLTIQCQVDSQVTMMFWYRQQPGQSLTLIATANQGSEATYESGFVIDKFPISRPNLTFSTLTVSNMSPEDSSIYLCSVEGDGGDGGYTFGSGTRLTVV.

CDR3 protein: CASRGTGVSEAFF. As DNA, the CDR3 is TGTGCCAGCAGGGGGACAGGGGTCTCTGAAGCTTTCTTT. This chain joins TRBV2 and TRBJ1-1, with TRBD1 matching 10 bases. The V gene end was trimmed by 6 bases and the J gene end by 6 bases; junction bases not matched to a gene: 4. The germline CDR1 and CDR2 sequences are SNHLY and FYNNEI. This CDR3 spans 13 amino acids. The full variable domain, in which reference TRBV2 and TRBJ1-1 provide the parts outside the CDR3, is EPEVTQTPSHQVTQMGQEVILRCVPISNHLYFYWYRQILGQKVEFLVSFYNNEISEKSEIFDDQFSVERPDGSNFTLKIRSTKLEDSAMYFCASRGTGVSEAFFGQGTRLTVV.

The chain is built from TRBV28 and TRBJ1-5; 7 bases match TRBD1. Germline assignment: CDR1 MDHEN and CDR2 SYDVKM. CDR3 length: 15 amino acids. V was clipped by 7 bases and J by 4 bases; unmatched bases: 10. The CDR3 loop reads CASTSIDRENQPQHF. CDR3 coding DNA: TGTGCCAGCACCTCTATTGACAGGGAGAATCAGCCCCAGCATTTT. The entire variable domain, with the rest obtained from reference TRBV28 and TRBJ1-5, is as follows: DVKVTQSSRYLVKRTGEKVFLECVQDMDHENMFWYRQDPGLGLRLIYFSYDVKMKEKGDIPEGYSVSREKKERFSLILESASTNQTSMYLCASTSIDRENQPQHFGDGTRLSIL.

This clone was seen only once. This chain links TRBV27 with TRBJ2-7, with D perhaps matching TRBD1 (6 bases). From germline, CDR1 is MNHEY and CDR2 SMNVEV (reference sequence). There are 15 residues in the CDR3. Trimming stripped 6 bases from V and 0 bases from J, with 15 bases between. CDR3 sequence (DNA): TGTGCCAGCAGCCTAAACCAGGGGCACTCCTACGAGCAGTACTTC. It specifies CASSLNQGHSYEQYF.